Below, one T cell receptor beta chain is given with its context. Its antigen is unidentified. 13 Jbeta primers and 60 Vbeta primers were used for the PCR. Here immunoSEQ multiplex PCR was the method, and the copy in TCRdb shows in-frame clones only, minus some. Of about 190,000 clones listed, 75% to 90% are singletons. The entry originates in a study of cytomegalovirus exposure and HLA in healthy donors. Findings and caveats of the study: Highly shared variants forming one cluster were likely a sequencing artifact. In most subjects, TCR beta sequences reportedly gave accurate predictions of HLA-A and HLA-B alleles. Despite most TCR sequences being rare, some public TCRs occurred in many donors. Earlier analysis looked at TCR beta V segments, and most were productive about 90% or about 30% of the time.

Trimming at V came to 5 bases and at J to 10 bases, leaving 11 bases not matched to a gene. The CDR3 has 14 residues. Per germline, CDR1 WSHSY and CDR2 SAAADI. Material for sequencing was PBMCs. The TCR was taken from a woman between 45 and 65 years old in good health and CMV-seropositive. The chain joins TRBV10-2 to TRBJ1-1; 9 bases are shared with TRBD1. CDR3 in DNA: TGCGCCAGCAGTACCGGGACAGGGAGTTTCGTAGCTTTCTTT. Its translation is CASSTGTGSFVAFF.